These 20 T cell receptor beta chains share one sample of origin, sequenced in a study of T cell repertoires in cytomegalovirus infection. TCRdb re-called the reads through MiXCR, storing one row per CDR3 protein. The sample has fewer than 550,000 distinct CDR3 sequences, 11% seen once. The specimen sequenced was PBMCs. The receptors were gathered from a human donor in good health (CMV status not recorded). Some clones in this sample may be carry-over from other donors' samples.

This clonotype was recorded many times. The chain carries TRBV6-1 and TRBJ1-5; no clear D. The CDR3 has 14 amino acids. Trimming shortened V by 2 bases and J by 1 base, and 6 bases separated the two germline ends. Germline-derived CDR1 and CDR2 are MNHNS and SASEGT. CDR3 sequence: CASSESLSNQPQHF. The CDR3 DNA follows: TGTGCCAGCAGTGAAAGTCTGAGCAATCAGCCCCAGCATTTT.

This clonotype was observed many times. DNA for the CDR3: TGTGCCAGCATCCTTGCTGGGGGGGCGGAAGAGACCCAGTACTTC. Encoded protein: CASILAGGAEETQYF. The chain links TRBV5-6 to TRBJ2-5, with D possibly being TRBD2 (7 bases). The CDR3 loop spans 15 amino acids. V was trimmed by 6 bases and J by 3 bases, leaving 18 bases between them. Germline lookup yields CDR1 SGHDT and CDR2 YYEEEE.

In its sample, this clonotype was seen a few times. This rearrangement joins TRBV20-1 to TRBJ2-7; D may be TRBD2 (7 bases). V was pared by 0 bases and J by 3 bases, with 12 bases between. Germline assignment: CDR1 DFQATT and CDR2 SNEGSKA (reference sequence). CDR3 size: 14 residues. CDR3 in DNA: TGCAGTGCTAGAGAGGGGGGGCGCCACTACGAGCAGTACTTC. Its translation: CSAREGGRHYEQYF.

This clonotype was counted ten times or more. V is TRBV6-6 and J is TRBJ1-3, with D perhaps matching TRBD1 (5 bases). The CDR3 length is 15 residues. Trimming removed 5 bases from V and 3 bases from J, with 14 bases in between. CDR1 is MNHNY, CDR2 SVGAGI, per germline (reference sequence). CDR3 sequence reads: CASSREPRDGNTIYF. CDR3 in DNA: TGTGCCAGCAGTCGGGAACCCAGGGATGGAAACACCATATATTTT.

This clonotype was observed many times. The germline gene is not matched at one end of the junction; a read error may be the cause. V is TRBV7-7 and J is TRBJ2-1, with D maybe TRBD2 (6 bases). CDR3 length: 15 residues. CDR1 is SSHAT and CDR2 is FNYEAQ in the germline V gene (reference sequence). The CDR3 reads CASSLSWEAQNEQFF. Here the CDR3 DNA reads TGTGCTAGCAGCTTATCGTGGGAGGCCCAGAATGAGCAGTTCTTC.

This clonotype was detected many times. CDR3 sequence: CASSFERGQRETQYF. The CDR3 bases are TGTGCCAGCAGTTTCGAGCGGGGGCAGAGGGAGACCCAGTACTTC. This chain links TRBV28 with TRBJ2-5, with 8 bases that match TRBD2. The CDR3 totals 15 residues. Germline V CDR1 and CDR2: MDHEN, SYDVKM. The V segment lost 3 bases and the J segment 5 bases; nucleotides outside the gene matches: 8.

This clonotype appeared many times. This chain connects TRBV23-1 to TRBJ2-7, with D tentatively TRBD1 (5 bases). TRBV23-1 is flagged as an ORF with uncertain function. Trimming stripped 2 bases from V and 4 bases from J, with 12 bases between. This CDR3 is built from 14 residues. The CDR3 spells CASSQTPGLYEQYF. The CDR3 DNA is TGCGCCAGCAGTCAAACCCCAGGGCTTTACGAGCAGTACTTC.

This clonotype has a count of ten or more. This chain uses TRBV19 with TRBJ2-7, with 7 positions matching TRBD1. Germline V lookup: CDR1 LNHDA, CDR2 SQIVND (reference sequence). The CDR3 runs 14 residues. After removal of 3 bases from V and 3 bases from J, the junction contained 5 bases not matched to a gene. The CDR3 sequence is CASSMGDSDYEQYF. CDR3 nucleotide sequence: TGTGCCAGTAGTATGGGGGACAGCGACTACGAGCAGTACTTC.

In this sample, this clonotype turned up many times. The CDR3 nucleotides read TGTGCCAGCAGCTTTTTCTCGACTAGCGGGGGGCCGGGTGCCGGGGAGCTGTTTTTT. This sequence encodes CASSFFSTSGGPGAGELFF. V and J are TRBV5-4 and TRBJ2-2, with 13 bases matching TRBD2. Germline trimming cut 2 bases from V and 6 bases from J; bases unmatched to any gene: 13. Germline CDR1 and CDR2: SGHNT and YYREEE (reference sequence). This CDR3 is built from 19 residues.

This clonotype has a count of ten or more. The chain employs TRBV19 and TRBJ1-1; D uncertain. This CDR3 has 12 amino acids. Germline CDR1 reads LNHDA; CDR2 reads SQIVND (reference sequence). Trimming left V 5 bases short and J 1 base short, with 5 bases between. The CDR3 loop is CASSYKNTEAFF. The CDR3 DNA reads TGTGCCAGTAGTTACAAGAACACTGAAGCTTTCTTT.

This clonotype was found many times. The V call is TRBV29-1, the J call TRBJ1-5, with D unresolved. CDR3 length equals 12 residues. V lost 6 bases, J lost 2 bases, and 8 bases lay in between. Germline V lookup: CDR1 SQVTM, CDR2 ANQGSEA. The CDR3 loop is CSVGEGNQPQHF. In nucleotides, the CDR3 is TGCAGCGTCGGTGAGGGCAATCAGCCCCAGCATTTT. Full variable domain (outside the CDR3, taken from reference TRBV29-1 and TRBJ1-5): SAVISQKPSRDICQRGTSLTIQCQVDSQVTMMFWYRQQPGQSLTLIATANQGSEATYESGFVIDKFPISRPNLTFSTLTVSNMSPEDSSIYLCSVGEGNQPQHFGDGTRLSIL.

This clonotype was seen more than once but under ten times. The V gene is TRBV19, the J gene TRBJ1-6, with 9 bases matching TRBD1. Trimming removed 9 bases from V and 8 bases from J; junction bases left unmatched: 11. Germline CDR1 and CDR2: LNHDA and SQIVND (reference sequence). The CDR3 is 15 residues long. The CDR3 bases are TGTGCCAGCGGCGAACAGGGGGCTCCCTATTCACCCCTCCACTTT. This gives the protein CASGEQGAPYSPLHF.

In nucleotides, the CDR3 is TGTGCCAGCAGTGGCTCGGGTGTGGGGACCGGGGAGCTGTTTTTT. Translated, it gives CASSGSGVGTGELFF. This sequence joins TRBV2 and TRBJ2-2; no clear D gene. The CDR3 is 15 amino acids. V gave up 4 bases and J gave up 5 bases, with 14 bases separating them. Germline lookup yields CDR1 SNHLY and CDR2 FYNNEI.

This clonotype was seen repeatedly, ten times or more. The V call is TRBV19, the J call TRBJ2-2; D not resolved. CDR1 LNHDA and CDR2 SQIVND come from the germline V gene (reference sequence). This CDR3 has 13 residues. Trimming removed 1 base at V and 1 base at J, with 1 base between. In nucleotides, the CDR3 is TGTGCCAGTAGTATAGGGAACACCGGGGAGCTGTTTTTT. This gives the protein CASSIGNTGELFF.

This clonotype was seen more than once but under ten times. J is TRBJ1-1 and V is TRBV6-6; 7 nucleotides match TRBD1. The germline V gene has CDR1 MNHNY and CDR2 SVGAGI (reference sequence). This CDR3 spans 15 amino acids. The V and J ends lost 5 bases and 0 bases, in that order; junction bases with no gene match: 6. The CDR3 reads CASSRQGNMNTEAFF. Written as DNA, the CDR3 is TGTGCCAGCAGTAGACAGGGCAATATGAACACTGAAGCTTTCTTT.

This clonotype was counted at least ten times. The chain employs TRBV29-1 and TRBJ1-2; 10 positions agree with TRBD1. Trimming cost V 0 bases and J 5 bases; bases outside gene matches: 15. CDR1 is SQVTM and CDR2 is ANQGSEA in the germline V gene. The CDR3 has 18 residues. Here the CDR3 reads CSVEENIGDRGQGYGYTF. The CDR3 coding sequence is TGCAGCGTTGAAGAGAATATCGGAGACAGGGGGCAGGGGTATGGCTACACCTTC.

This clonotype was recorded a few times. This chain connects TRBV20-1 to TRBJ2-1; D remains ambiguous. The CDR3 contains 16 residues. Germline loops: CDR1 DFQATT, CDR2 SNEGSKA (reference sequence). V was clipped by 0 bases and J by 2 bases, with 14 bases between them. The chain's CDR3 is CSARDKSHPTYNEQFF. In DNA, the CDR3 is TGCAGTGCTAGAGATAAGTCCCACCCTACCTACAATGAGCAGTTCTTC.

In its sample, this clonotype was seen a few times. The chain uses TRBV5-5 and TRBJ2-1; TRBD2 is a possible D gene (6 bases). CDR1 and CDR2 (germline): SGHKS, YYEKEE (reference sequence). Trimming shortened V by 0 bases and J by 2 bases, and 12 bases separated the two germline ends. The CDR3 contains 16 residues. CDR3 region: CASSLEGGGTYNEQFF. CDR3 DNA: TGTGCCAGCAGCTTGGAAGGTGGCGGGACCTACAATGAGCAGTTCTTC. Full variable domain (outside the CDR3, taken from reference TRBV5-5 and TRBJ2-1): DAGVTQSPTHLIKTRGQQVTLRCSPISGHKSVSWYQQVLGQGPQFIFQYYEKEERGRGNFPDRFSARQFPNYSSELNVNALLLGDSALYLCASSLEGGGTYNEQFFGPGTRLTVL.

This clonotype was detected ten times or more. V gene TRBV7-3 combines with J gene TRBJ2-7, with D tentatively TRBD1 (7 bases). Between the trimmed V and J ends, which lost 9 bases and 4 bases, there was a span of 10 bases. The CDR3 spans 11 residues. Germline V gives CDR1 SGHTA, CDR2 FQGTGA. The CDR3 DNA is TGTGCCAGGACAGGGAGGTACGAGCAGTACTTC. Translation gives CARTGRYEQYF.

This clonotype came up many times. The rearrangement links TRBV7-3 to TRBJ2-3; weak D call: TRBD2 (7 bases). Trimming took off 5 bases at V and 1 base at J, with 16 bases between the two ends. The CDR3 length is 16 residues. CDR1 is SGHTA and CDR2 is FQGTGA in the germline V gene. CDR3 region: CASSALGGVGTDTQYF. The CDR3 nucleotides read TGTGCCAGCAGCGCGTTAGGGGGGGTGGGCACAGATACGCAGTATTTT.